Listed here is a single T cell receptor beta chain. Antigen: not known. Produced via immunoSEQ multiplex PCR; TCRdb's table is partial and in-frame only. The sample records tens of thousands of clones, approximately 81% being singletons. These data originate in a study of OX40 agonist ivuxolimab in advanced cancers. Overall study: An anti-OX40 (CD134) antibody with agonistic activity, ivuxolimab, was administered to patients. At doses from 0.01 to 10 mg/kg, patients were given intravenous ivuxolimab every 2 weeks. The study, taken as a whole, reports: Clonal expansion from baseline to week 6 occurred in both CD4+ and CD8+ T cells.

The length of the CDR3 is 13 residues. V shed 0 bases and J shed 2 bases, with 6 bases lying between them. Germline V gene data show CDR1 as SGHKS and CDR2 as YYEKEE (reference sequence). This chain joins TRBV5-5 and TRBJ2-7; tentatively, D is TRBD1 (6 bases). This clonotype was sampled from an adult with an advanced solid tumor such as melanoma, head and neck, liver or kidney cancer. The starting material was CD4+ or CD8+ T cells sorted from blood, obtained in a trial of the OX40 agonist ivuxolimab. The CDR3 DNA sequence: TGTGCCAGCAGCTTGGACAGGGCCTACGAGCAGTACTTC. Its protein is CASSLDRAYEQYF. The whole variable domain, filled in from reference TRBV5-5 and TRBJ2-7, reads DAGVTQSPTHLIKTRGQQVTLRCSPISGHKSVSWYQQVLGQGPQFIFQYYEKEERGRGNFPDRFSARQFPNYSSELNVNALLLGDSALYLCASSLDRAYEQYFGPGTRLTVT.